The rows below give T cell receptor beta chains drawn from one sample of a study of human T cells and chemical hapten exposure. TCRdb called the RACE reads again in MiXCR, with one record for every CDR3 protein. This sample has about 170,000 distinct CDR3 sequences, with 28% found just once. The sample here was whole blood, taken in connection with sensitization to the hapten diphenylcyclopropenone (DPC). These receptors all stem from a young woman with alopecia areata. Some clones in this sample may be carry-over from other donors' samples. Both conserved end residues are part of each CDR3. The order of the fields is V gene, clone size, D gene, J gene, CDR3 protein, CDR3 DNA. D genes are given only for firm matches. Not every row has a clone size; where given, it reads once, few, many or a size class.

>TRBV20-1|few|.|TRBJ2-7
CSARDRFWGVEEQYF
TGCAGTGCTAGAGATCGGTTTTGGGGGGTGGAGGAGCAGTACTTC
>TRBV7-2|.|.|TRBJ1-5
CASSSGDGYQPQHF
TGTGCCAGCAGCTCGGGGGACGGATATCAGCCCCAGCATTTT
>TRBV5-8|.|.|TRBJ1-1
CASSAGRREGTEAFF
TGTGCCAGCAGCGCTGGACGGCGGGAAGGGACTGAAGCTTTCTTT
>TRBV10-3|.|.|TRBJ1-2
CAISDRQTVDGYTF
TGTGCCATCAGTGATCGTCAGACGGTAGATGGCTACACCTTC
>TRBV29-1|.|.|TRBJ1-1
CSATGNTEAFF
TGCAGCGCAACAGGGAACACTGAAGCTTTCTTT
>TRBV5-1|few|.|TRBJ1-1
CASSRYSGPTEAFF
TGCGCCAGCAGCCGTTATTCAGGTCCCACTGAAGCTTTCTTT
>TRBV4-3|.|.|TRBJ1-5
CASSQDTNQPQHF
TGCGCCAGCAGCCAAGATACCAATCAGCCCCAGCATTTT
>TRBV4-1|few|TRBD2|TRBJ2-3
CASSRGTSPDTQYF
TGCGCCAGCAGCCGAGGGACTAGCCCAGATACGCAGTATTTT
>TRBV30|few|.|TRBJ2-2
CAWRAGNTGELFF
TGTGCCTGGAGGGCAGGGAACACCGGGGAGCTGTTTTTT
>TRBV28|.|.|TRBJ1-5
CASSLSRVQPQHF
TGTGCCAGCAGTTTATCTAGGGTTCAGCCCCAGCATTTT
>TRBV11-2|few|TRBD2|TRBJ2-2
CASIQSGLGGELFF
TGTGCCAGCATCCAATCGGGACTAGGGGGGGAGCTGTTTTTT
>TRBV12-3/TRBV12-4|.|.|TRBJ1-1
CASSHRLETGAFF
TGTGCCAGCAGCCATCGGCTTGAGACGGGAGCTTTCTTT
>TRBV5-1|few|.|TRBJ2-4
CASSLGGNIQYF
TGCGCCAGCAGCTTAGGGGGAAACATTCAGTACTTC
>TRBV12-3/TRBV12-4|.|.|TRBJ1-1
CASSLASESEAFF
TGTGCCAGCAGTTTAGCTTCAGAGTCTGAAGCTTTCTTT
>TRBV14|.|TRBD1|TRBJ1-6
CASSARTGANSPLHF
TGTGCCAGCAGCGCCCGGACAGGGGCTAATTCACCCCTCCACTTT
>TRBV12-3/TRBV12-4|few|.|TRBJ2-7
CASQIAEPLGYEQYF
TGTGCCAGCCAAATAGCGGAACCCCTCGGGTACGAGCAGTACTTC
>TRBV15|.|.|TRBJ2-3
CATSRSRVTQYF
TGTGCCACCAGCAGATCTAGGGTCACGCAGTATTTT
>TRBV6-4|.|.|TRBJ1-4
CGGCEKLFF
TGTGGAGGATGTGAAAAACTGTTTTTT
>TRBV9|few|.|TRBJ2-3
CASREGDSTDTQYF
TGTGCCAGCAGGGAGGGGGATAGCACAGATACGCAGTATTTT
>TRBV12-3/TRBV12-4|once|TRBD2|TRBJ2-1
CASSRSSGMGEQFF
TGTGCCAGTAGCCGCTCTAGCGGGATGGGTGAGCAGTTCTTC
>TRBV20-1|.|.|TRBJ2-5
CSAHSGRQETQYF
TGCAGTGCTCACTCAGGTCGCCAAGAGACCCAGTACTTC
>TRBV10-3|.|TRBD2|TRBJ2-7
CAIRGRLAGVEQYF
TGTGCCATCAGGGGCAGGCTAGCGGGAGTTGAGCAGTACTTC
>TRBV20-1|few|TRBD2|TRBJ2-2
CSARGGREAGELFF
TGCAGTGCTAGAGGCGGGAGGGAGGCCGGGGAGCTGTTTTTT
>TRBV29-1|.|TRBD2|TRBJ2-1
CSVEGAPAGGYNEQFF
TGCAGCGTTGAAGGTGCCCCGGCGGGAGGGTACAATGAGCAGTTCTTC
>TRBV6-1|.|TRBD1|TRBJ1-2
CASGTGGLFVSYGYTF
TGTGCCAGCGGAACAGGGGGCTTGTTCGTTAGCTATGGCTACACCTTC
>TRBV4-2|few|TRBD1|TRBJ2-7
CASSRFWGQGRTYEQYF
TGTGCCAGCAGCCGCTTTTGGGGACAGGGACGAACCTACGAGCAGTACTTC
>TRBV5-5|few|TRBD1|TRBJ1-4
CASIPGQGNEKLFF
TGTGCCAGCATCCCGGGACAGGGCAATGAAAAACTGTTTTTT
>TRBV12-3/TRBV12-4|many|TRBD2|TRBJ2-1
CASSLWASGLGEQFF
TGTGCCAGCAGTTTATGGGCTAGCGGCCTGGGGGAGCAGTTCTTC
>TRBV7-2|few|.|TRBJ2-5
CASSLFGSKTQYF
TGTGCCAGCAGCTTATTTGGGAGTAAGACCCAGTACTTC
>TRBV11-3|.|TRBD2|TRBJ2-2
CASSLGVGGITGELFF
TGTGCCAGCAGCTTAGGCGTCGGGGGGATTACTGGGGAGCTGTTTTTT
>TRBV20-1|.|TRBD1|TRBJ1-1
CSARAGGTEAFF
TGCAGTGCCCGCGCAGGGGGCACTGAAGCTTTCTTT
>TRBV5-5|few|TRBD1|TRBJ1-6
CASKDRDRNSPLHF
TGTGCCAGCAAGGACAGGGACAGAAATTCACCCCTCCACTTT
>TRBV15|few|TRBD1|TRBJ1-1
CATSRDRGQGAQIEAFF
TGTGCCACCAGCAGAGATCGAGGCCAGGGGGCGCAGATTGAAGCTTTCTTT
>TRBV12-3/TRBV12-4|.|.|TRBJ2-7
CASSLTAIEQYF
TGTGCCAGCAGTTTAACGGCGATCGAGCAGTACTTC
>TRBV3-2|.|.|TRBJ2-7
CASSRPRQGRSYEQYF
TGTGCCAGCAGCCGGCCTAGACAGGGTCGCTCCTACGAGCAGTACTTC
>TRBV29-1|few|TRBD1|TRBJ2-7
CSVEGDREGSYEQYF
TGCAGCGTTGAAGGGGACAGGGAAGGGTCCTACGAGCAGTACTTC
>TRBV4-1|.|.|TRBJ2-7
CASSQDPTGEQYF
TGCGCCAGCAGCCAAGATCCGACGGGCGAGCAGTACTTC
>TRBV20-1|many|.|TRBJ2-3
CSALGNPTDTQYF
TGCAGTGCCTTGGGCAACCCGACAGATACGCAGTATTTT
>TRBV6-2/TRBV6-3|few|TRBD1|TRBJ1-5
CASRWEPGQGFNQPQHF
TGTGCCAGCAGATGGGAACCGGGACAGGGATTTAATCAGCCCCAGCATTTT
>TRBV9|.|.|TRBJ2-6
CASSGRTASGANVLTF
TGTGCCAGCAGCGGCAGGACAGCCTCTGGGGCCAACGTCCTGACTTTC
>TRBV29-1|few|.|TRBJ1-1
CSVDARMNTEAFF
TGCAGCGTTGATGCGCGAATGAACACTGAAGCTTTCTTT
>TRBV28|.|.|TRBJ1-2
CASRYNSGYTF
TGTGCCAGCAGGTATAATTCGGGCTACACCTTC
>TRBV5-1|.|TRBD1|TRBJ1-5
CASSSTGGTQPQHF
TGCGCCAGCAGCTCCACAGGGGGCACTCAGCCCCAGCATTTT
>TRBV27|few|.|TRBJ1-3
CASSTGPPGNTIYF
TGTGCCAGCAGTACCGGGCCGCCTGGAAACACCATATATTTT
>TRBV28|many|TRBD2|TRBJ2-2
CASSPSGGTGELFF
TGTGCCAGCAGTCCTAGCGGGGGGACCGGGGAGCTGTTTTTT
>TRBV6-2/TRBV6-3|many|.|TRBJ1-1
CASSYSLGLGTEAFF
TGTGCCAGCAGTTACTCGTTGGGTTTGGGCACTGAAGCTTTCTTT
>TRBV2|.|.|TRBJ1-1
CASSETVNTEAFF
TGTGCCAGCAGTGAGACAGTGAACACTGAAGCTTTCTTT
>TRBV20-1|few|.|TRBJ1-5
CSATSAGAVGQPQHF
TGCAGTGCCACTTCCGCGGGGGCGGTGGGTCAGCCCCAGCATTTT
>TRBV10-3|.|.|TRBJ2-7
CAISEPGQIYEQYF
TGTGCCATCAGTGAGCCCGGACAGATCTACGAGCAGTACTTC
>TRBV10-2|.|TRBD1|TRBJ2-1
CASSEYPGTGYDEQFF
TGCGCCAGCAGTGAATACCCCGGGACAGGGTACGATGAGCAGTTCTTC
>TRBV9|.|TRBD2|TRBJ2-3
CASSPGTSGNTQYF
TGTGCCAGCAGCCCAGGGACTAGCGGAAATACGCAGTATTTT
>TRBV20-1|few|TRBD1|TRBJ1-5
CSARGASGQGIRNQPQHF
TGCAGTGCTAGAGGGGCCTCGGGACAGGGTATCCGCAATCAGCCCCAGCATTTT
>TRBV4-3|.|TRBD2|TRBJ2-2
CASSQDSSGSTGELFF
TGCGCCAGCAGCCAAGACTCTAGCGGGAGCACCGGGGAGCTGTTTTTT
>TRBV5-4|.|TRBD1|TRBJ1-2
CASSEGTGMGYTF
TGTGCCAGCAGCGAGGGGACAGGGATGGGCTACACCTTC
>TRBV7-2|.|.|TRBJ1-2
CASSSTGTSKGRYTF
TGTGCCAGCAGCTCTACTGGGACATCCAAGGGCCGCTACACCTTC
>TRBV2|few|.|TRBJ2-3
CASSLSMRSTDTQYF
TGTGCCAGCAGTCTATCTATGCGGAGCACAGATACGCAGTATTTT
>TRBV20-1|.|.|TRBJ2-7
CSASRTGPLNYEQYF
TGCAGTGCTAGCCGAACAGGTCCCCTTAACTACGAGCAGTACTTC
>TRBV27|.|TRBD1|TRBJ1-1
CASSFGTGNTEAFF
TGTGCCAGCAGTTTCGGGACAGGGAACACTGAAGCTTTCTTT
>TRBV20-1|.|.|TRBJ2-1
CSAGASYEQFF
TGCAGTGCGGGGGCTAGCTATGAGCAGTTCTTC